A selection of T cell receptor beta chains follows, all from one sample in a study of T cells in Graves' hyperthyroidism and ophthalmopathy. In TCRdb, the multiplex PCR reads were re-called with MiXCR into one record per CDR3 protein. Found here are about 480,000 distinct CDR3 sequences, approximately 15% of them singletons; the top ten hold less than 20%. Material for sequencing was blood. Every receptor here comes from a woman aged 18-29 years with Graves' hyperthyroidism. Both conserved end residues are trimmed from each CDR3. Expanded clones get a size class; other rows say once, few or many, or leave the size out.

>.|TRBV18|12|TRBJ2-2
ASSLTSAARELF
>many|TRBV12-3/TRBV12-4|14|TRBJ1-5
ASSALGTGGNQPQH
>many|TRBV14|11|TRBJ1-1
ASSQVRFSEAF
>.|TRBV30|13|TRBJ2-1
AWSPLAGRINEQF
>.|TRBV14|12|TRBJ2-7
ASSPGQGFHEQY
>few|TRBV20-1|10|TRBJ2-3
SARGGGDTQY
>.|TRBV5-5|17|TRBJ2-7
ASSQLPPSATSGRYEQY
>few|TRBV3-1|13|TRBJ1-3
ASSQFRQPQDTIY
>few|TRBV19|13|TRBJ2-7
ASSLWTSGMDEQY
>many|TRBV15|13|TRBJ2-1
ATSRDFPRGSEQF
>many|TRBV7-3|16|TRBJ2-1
ASSLTVGTSGIGNEQF
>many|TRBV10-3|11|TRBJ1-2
AISDEGQGSYT
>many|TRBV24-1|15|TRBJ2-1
ATSDLTSGPSYNEQF
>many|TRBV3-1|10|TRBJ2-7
ASSQESWEQY
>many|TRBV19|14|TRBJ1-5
ASTPTGEARNQPQH
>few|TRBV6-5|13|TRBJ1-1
ASSSSQGLVTEAF
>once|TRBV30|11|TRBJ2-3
AWSAGPTDTQY
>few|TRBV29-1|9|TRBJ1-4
SGTVNEKLF
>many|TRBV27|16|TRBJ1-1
ASSLKGTGQGLNTEAF
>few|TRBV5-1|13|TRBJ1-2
ASSLEGGQNYGYT
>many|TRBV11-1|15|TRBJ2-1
ASSPPTWALSYNEQF
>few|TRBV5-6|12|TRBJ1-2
ASSLYEGRNGYT
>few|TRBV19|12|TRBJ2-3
ASGTDARRNTQY
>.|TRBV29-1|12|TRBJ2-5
SVDSGTRGETQY
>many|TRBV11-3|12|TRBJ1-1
ASSLIAGNTEAF
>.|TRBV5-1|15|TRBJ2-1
ASSLGTSGSTNNEQF
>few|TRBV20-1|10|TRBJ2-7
SARPPGGGPY
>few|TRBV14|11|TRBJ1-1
ASSIQWNTEAF